This entry lists 9 T cell receptor beta chains sequenced from one sample in a study of neoadjuvant nivolumab and ipilimumab in lung cancer. Data came from immunoSEQ multiplex PCR; TCRdb stores just in-frame clones and leaves some out. The repertoire consists of 25,000 or so clones, with about 83% occurring once and the leading ten covering 5% to 6%. This sample comprised tumor tissue, obtained after neoadjuvant nivolumab, alone or with ipilimumab, at or shortly before surgery. These receptors all stem from an adult with non-small cell lung cancer.

This clone was detected once. The CDR3 sequence is CASSTSYEQYF. The CDR3, as DNA: TGTGCCAGCAGTACGAGCTACGAGCAGTACTTC. The chain combines TRBV2 with TRBJ2-7; D is unresolved. The CDR3 runs to 11 residues. Per germline, CDR1 SNHLY and CDR2 FYNNEI. Trimming removed 5 bases from V and 3 bases from J, with 5 bases in between.

The gene calls are TRBV11-2 and TRBJ1-1, with D maybe TRBD1 (6 bases). CDR3 size: 14 residues. The V end was cut by 3 bases, the J end by 3 bases, with 11 bases between. Germline V gene lookup returns CDR1 SGHAT and CDR2 FQNNGV. The CDR3 DNA is TGTGCCAGCAGCTTTCAGGGGTCGGACACTGAAGCTTTCTTT. Protein sequence: CASSFQGSDTEAFF.

CDR3 nucleotide sequence: TGCGCCAGCAGCTTGGATAGCCCAGATCAGCCCCAGCATTTT. It specifies CASSLDSPDQPQHF. The V gene is TRBV5-1, the J gene TRBJ1-5; no definite D call. With 0 bases removed from V and 5 bases from J, the gap between germline ends came to 9 bases. The germline V gene has CDR1 SGHRS and CDR2 YFSETQ. The CDR3 extends over 14 amino acids. The whole variable domain, remainder taken from reference TRBV5-1 and TRBJ1-5, is KAGVTQTPRYLIKTRGQQVTLSCSPISGHRSVSWYQQTPGQGLQFLFEYFSETQRNKGNFPGRFSGRQFSNSRSEMNVSTLELGDSALYLCASSLDSPDQPQHFGDGTRLSIL.

J is TRBJ1-2 and V is TRBV7-9; 8 bases line up with TRBD1. J lost 6 bases, V lost 5 bases, and 5 bases had no gene match. The CDR3 runs 13 residues. The germline CDR1 and CDR2 sequences are SEHNR and FQNEAQ (reference sequence). CDR3 residues: CASSPDREHGYTF. The CDR3 DNA sequence: TGTGCCAGCAGCCCGGACAGGGAGCATGGCTACACCTTC.

This chain uses TRBV4-1 with TRBJ2-4; D might be TRBD1 (6 bases). The CDR3 runs to 20 residues. V lost 1 base and J 0 bases, leaving 22 bases between the germline ends. The V gene's germline CDR1 is MGHRA and CDR2 YSYEKL. This CDR3 reads CASSQGNLRGPTLAKNIQYF. The CDR3 region has the DNA TGCGCCAGCAGCCAAGGAAACCTCAGGGGTCCTACTCTAGCCAAAAACATTCAGTACTTC.

The chain carries TRBV6-1 and TRBJ2-1; D not resolved. V lost 2 bases to trimming and J lost 0 bases, with 8 bases between them. This CDR3 spans 15 amino acids. Looked up from germline, CDR1 is MNHNS and CDR2 is SASEGT. In DNA, the CDR3 is TGTGCCAGCAGTGAATCCTGGGGCTCCTACAATGAGCAGTTCTTC. Encoded protein: CASSESWGSYNEQFF.

The chain links TRBV5-1 to TRBJ2-6; no firm D call. Germline V gene data show CDR1 as SGHRS and CDR2 as YFSETQ. This CDR3 is built from 15 residues. The V gene lost 4 bases and the J gene lost 1 base, with 9 bases spanning the gap. In DNA, the CDR3 is TGCGCCAGCAGCGAATGGACGTCTGGGGCCAACGTCCTGACTTTC. Encoded protein: CASSEWTSGANVLTF.

V gene TRBV19 combines with J gene TRBJ2-2; D gene uncertain. CDR1 and CDR2 from the germline V gene are LNHDA and SQIVND (reference sequence). Deletions cut 7 bases from V and 3 bases from J, with 12 bases between. The CDR3 runs to 14 residues. The CDR3, as DNA: TGTGCCAGTAATCAGCGCTTCGACACCGGGGAGCTGTTTTTT. Its protein is CASNQRFDTGELFF.

This chain connects TRBV25-1 to TRBJ1-6; TRBD1 matches at 8 bases. The CDR3 is 14 amino acids. Germline V CDR1 and CDR2: MGHDK, SYGVNS. The J segment lost 6 bases and the V segment lost 7 bases, leaving 5 bases of the junction unmatched. CDR3 DNA sequence: TGTGCCAGCAAGGGGACAGGAGGTAATTCACCCCTCCACTTT. It specifies CASKGTGGNSPLHF.